The sequence of this T cell receptor (beta chain) was determined in a study of regulatory T cells in long-lasting Graves disease. Study as a whole: Over 5 years of antithyroid drugs plus positive TSH receptor antibodies defined persistent Graves' disease.

On this clonotype itself: Its matching antigen is unknown.

Time point meaning: persistent/refractory GD, antithyroid drugs over 5 years with positive TRAb. The TCR library was made from RNA extracted from PBMCs. Overall study results and limits: Persistent disease was associated with favored TRBV28 usage and with favored use of TRBJ1-2 and TRBJ2-5. TCR diversity was lower in persistent Graves' patients (versus newly diagnosed ones).

Germline V gene data show CDR1 as SGHTA and CDR2 as FQGNSA. The CDR3 has 17 amino acids. J gave up 4 bases and V 5 bases, and 11 bases lay outside the gene matches. Both iRepertoire HTBI primers and Arm-PCR of CDR3 regions were used to build the TCR beta libraries. TCRdb called the multiplex PCR reads again in MiXCR, with one record for every CDR3 protein. The data contain roughly 400,000 distinct CDR3 sequences, less than 25% of them singletons. This receptor was obtained from a female donor with Graves disease. V gene TRBV7-2 combines with J gene TRBJ2-2; 9 bases agree with TRBD2. The sample consisted of peripheral blood mononuclear cells (PBMCs), taken when the disease was refractory, from a patient treated with antithyroid drugs. The CDR3 DNA sequence: TGTGCCAGCAGCCTACGTAGCGGGGGCGGATTCACCGGGGAGCTGTTTTTT. Its protein product is CASSLRSGGGFTGELFF.